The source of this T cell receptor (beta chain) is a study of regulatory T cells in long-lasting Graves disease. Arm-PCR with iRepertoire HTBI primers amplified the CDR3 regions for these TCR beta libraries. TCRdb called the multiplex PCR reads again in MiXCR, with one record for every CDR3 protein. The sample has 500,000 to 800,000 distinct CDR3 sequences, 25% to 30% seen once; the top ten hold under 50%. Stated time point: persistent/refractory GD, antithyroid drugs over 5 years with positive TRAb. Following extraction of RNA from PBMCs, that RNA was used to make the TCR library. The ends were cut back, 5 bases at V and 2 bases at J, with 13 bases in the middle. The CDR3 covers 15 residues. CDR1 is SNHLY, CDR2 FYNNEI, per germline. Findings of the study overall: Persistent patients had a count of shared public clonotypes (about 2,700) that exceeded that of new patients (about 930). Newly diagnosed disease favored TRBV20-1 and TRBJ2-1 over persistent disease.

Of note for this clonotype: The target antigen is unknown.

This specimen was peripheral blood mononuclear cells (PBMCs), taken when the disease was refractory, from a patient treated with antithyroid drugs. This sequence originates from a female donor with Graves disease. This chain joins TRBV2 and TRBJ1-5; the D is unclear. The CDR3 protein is CASSLAADRNQPQHF. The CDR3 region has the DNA TGTGCCAGCAGTCTGGCGGCAGACCGCAATCAGCCCCAGCATTTT.